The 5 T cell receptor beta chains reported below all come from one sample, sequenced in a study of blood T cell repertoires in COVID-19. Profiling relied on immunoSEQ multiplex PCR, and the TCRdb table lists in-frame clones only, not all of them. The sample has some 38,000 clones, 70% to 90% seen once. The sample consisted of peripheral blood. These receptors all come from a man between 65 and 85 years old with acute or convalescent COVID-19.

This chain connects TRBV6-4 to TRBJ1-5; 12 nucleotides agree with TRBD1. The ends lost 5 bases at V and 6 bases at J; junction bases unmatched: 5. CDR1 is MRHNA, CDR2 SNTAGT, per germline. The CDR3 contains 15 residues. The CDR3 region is CASSWDRGQGQPQHF. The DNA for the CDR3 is TGTGCCAGCAGTTGGGACAGGGGGCAGGGTCAGCCCCAGCATTTT.

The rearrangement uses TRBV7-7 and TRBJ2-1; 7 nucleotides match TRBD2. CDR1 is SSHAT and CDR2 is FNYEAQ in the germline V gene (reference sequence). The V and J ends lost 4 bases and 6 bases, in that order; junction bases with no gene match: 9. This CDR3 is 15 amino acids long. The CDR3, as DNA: TGTGCCAGCAGCTCCAATTCCCCGGGAGGCAATGAGCAGTTCTTC. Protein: CASSSNSPGGNEQFF.

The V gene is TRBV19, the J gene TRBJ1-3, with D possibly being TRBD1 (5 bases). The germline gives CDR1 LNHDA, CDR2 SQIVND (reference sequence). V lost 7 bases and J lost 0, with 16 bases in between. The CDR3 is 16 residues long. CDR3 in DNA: TGTGCCAGTACCCCCCAGGGATGGGTCTCTGGAAACACCATATATTTT. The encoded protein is CASTPQGWVSGNTIYF.

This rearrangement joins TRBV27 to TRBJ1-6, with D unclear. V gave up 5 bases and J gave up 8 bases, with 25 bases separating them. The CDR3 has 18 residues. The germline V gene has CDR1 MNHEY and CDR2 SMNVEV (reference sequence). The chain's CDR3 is CASSPIRRAVQADSPLHF. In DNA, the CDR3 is TGTGCCAGCAGTCCTATCCGGCGGGCAGTCCAGGCGGATTCACCCCTCCACTTT.

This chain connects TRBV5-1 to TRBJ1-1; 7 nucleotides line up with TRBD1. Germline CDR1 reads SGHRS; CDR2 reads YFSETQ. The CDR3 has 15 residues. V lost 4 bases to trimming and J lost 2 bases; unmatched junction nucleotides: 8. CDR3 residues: CASSRGGTANTEAFF. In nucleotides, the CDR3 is TGCGCCAGCAGCCGAGGGGGGACAGCAAACACTGAAGCTTTCTTT.